These T cell receptor beta chains were read from a single sample in a study of glioma-infiltrating T cells after dendritic cell vaccination. This table comes from immunoSEQ multiplex PCR, and its TCRdb copy is limited to in-frame clones, with some not included. This table holds tens of thousands of clones, roughly 83% found once. The source was blood, collected after dendritic cell vaccination. The receptors shown here come from a human donor with glioblastoma. The CDR3 runs from the conserved cysteine through the conserved F or W. D genes are given only for firm matches. Not all rows give a size; the values are once, few, many and, for expanded clones, a class.

TRBJ1-6,TRBV19,-,-,TGTGCCAGTAGTATGCGGAATTCACCCCTCCACTTT,CASSMRNSPLHF
TRBJ1-1,TRBV7-2,-,-,TGTGCCAGCAGCTTTTCCGGGACAGAAGCTTTCTTT,CASSFSGTEAFF
TRBJ1-2,TRBV4-2,-,-,TGTGCCAGTAGCCAATTGGGAGAGATTTACTATGGCTACACCTTC,CASSQLGEIYYGYTF
TRBJ1-2,TRBV19,once,-,TGTGCCAGTAGTATAGCCGGTGCTTACACCTTC,CASSIAGAYTF
TRBJ1-3,TRBV6-5,-,-,TGTGCCAGCAACCAGGGTTTCGGAAACACCATATATTTT,CASNQGFGNTIYF
TRBJ2-2,TRBV6-4,few,-,TGTGCCAGCACTGGGGGGAACACCGGGGAGCTGCTTTTT,CASTGGNTGELLF
TRBJ1-1,TRBV7-2,-,-,TGTGCCAGCAGCTTAACCCCTGTCGGGGAAGCTTTCTTT,CASSLTPVGEAFF
TRBJ2-2,TRBV7-9,-,-,TGTGCCAGCAGCCTCCAGGGTAGTGGATCCGGGGAGCTGTTTTTT,CASSLQGSGSGELFF
TRBJ1-1,TRBV6-5,-,TRBD1,TGTGCCAGCAGAAAATCAGGGGGAGATATGGAAGCTTTCTTT,CASRKSGGDMEAFF
TRBJ2-7,TRBV11-2,-,-,TGTGCCAGCAGCTTAAGAGGCGGAGGGGCCGTATCCTACGAGCAGTACTTC,CASSLRGGGAVSYEQYF
TRBJ1-4,TRBV7-9,medium-sized,TRBD1,TGTGCCAGCAGCCAGTGGACAGGGGGCGAGCAACTGTTTTTT,CASSQWTGGEQLFF
TRBJ1-3,TRBV29-1,-,TRBD1,TGCAGCGTTGATGACAGGGTTGGAAACACCATATATTTT,CSVDDRVGNTIYF
TRBJ1-1,TRBV29-1,few,TRBD1,TGCAGCGCTGGGACAGAACTTACAAAGAACACTGAAGCTTTCTTT,CSAGTELTKNTEAFF
TRBJ2-5,TRBV2,-,TRBD1,TGTGCCAGCTGGGCAGTAGTAGGAGGGACAGGGGGCTCGGCAGCTAGCGGGGAGACCCAGTACTTC,CASWAVVGGTGGSAASGETQYF
TRBJ1-1,TRBV29-1,-,-,TGCAGCGTTGGCGGGACCTACGACGTCGCTGAAGCTTTCTTT,CSVGGTYDVAEAFF
TRBJ1-2,TRBV10-3,-,-,TGTGCCATCAGCCCTAAAGAAGGCTACACCTTC,CAISPKEGYTF
TRBJ2-3,TRBV2,-,TRBD2,TGTGCCGGTAGCGGGGGAGTCACAGATACGCAGTATTTT,CAGSGGVTDTQYF
TRBJ1-6,TRBV6-6,-,-,TGTGCCAGCAGTGTTAATCCCAGCTCCTATAATTCACCCCTCCACTTT,CASSVNPSSYNSPLHF
TRBJ1-2,TRBV30,-,-,TGTGCCTGGAGTGATACAGGGAACTATGGCTACACCTTC,CAWSDTGNYGYTF
TRBJ1-1,TRBV19,-,TRBD1,TGTGCCACCCGACAGGGGTCAGGACCTGAAGCTTTCTTT,CATRQGSGPEAFF
TRBJ1-1,TRBV2,few,-,TGTGCCAGCAGCACAGGGAACACTGAAGCTTTCTTT,CASSTGNTEAFF
TRBJ2-5,TRBV2,many,-,TGTGCCAGCAGTGTTTCCCGTCAAGAGACCCAGTACTTC,CASSVSRQETQYF
TRBJ2-5,TRBV6-1,-,TRBD2,TGTGCCAGCAGTGAAACTCTAGCGGGGGTACAAGAGACCCAGTACTTC,CASSETLAGVQETQYF
TRBJ1-2,TRBV5-1,-,TRBD1,TGCGCCAGCAGCTTGGCGGGACAGGGTGATGGCTACACCTTC,CASSLAGQGDGYTF
TRBJ1-2,TRBV10-3,-,-,TGTGCCATCAGTGAAGGGGCCAACGGCCAACCCGGCTACACCTTC,CAISEGANGQPGYTF
TRBJ2-7,TRBV12-5,-,-,TGTGCTAGTGGTCAACCCCAGGGGCGGCACGAGCAGTACTTC,CASGQPQGRHEQYF
TRBJ1-3,TRBV4-1,-,TRBD1,TGCGCCAGCAGCTCGGACAGGACCTCTGGAAACACCATATATTTT,CASSSDRTSGNTIYF
TRBJ2-1,TRBV13,few,TRBD1,TGTGCCAGCAGCTCTCACGACAGGGGGCCTAGGGTTGGGCAGTTCTTC,CASSSHDRGPRVGQFF
TRBJ2-7,TRBV19,-,TRBD2,TGTGCCAGTAGCTCTGGAAGGACTAGCGGGCCCTACGAGCAGTACTTC,CASSSGRTSGPYEQYF
TRBJ1-5,TRBV10-2,-,TRBD1,TGCGCCAGCAGTGGCCCCGGGACAGCAAATCAGCCCCAGCATTTT,CASSGPGTANQPQHF
TRBJ2-7,TRBV2,-,TRBD1,TGTGCCAGCAAAACCGGGACAGGGGACGAGCAGTACTTC,CASKTGTGDEQYF
TRBJ1-6,TRBV29-1,-,-,TGCAGCGTTGAAGATACCAACAGATGTAATTCACCCCTCCACTTT,CSVEDTNRCNSPLHF
TRBJ1-5,TRBV18,-,-,TGTGCCAGCTCACCCCGAGCGAGCAATCAGCCCCAGCATTTT,CASSPRASNQPQHF
TRBJ1-2,TRBV10-3,-,TRBD1,TGTGCCATCAGGACAGGGGCTAACTATGGCTACACCTTC,CAIRTGANYGYTF
TRBJ1-1,TRBV19,-,-,TGTGCCAGTAGTATCAGCGTGAACACTGAAGCTTTCTTT,CASSISVNTEAFF
TRBJ2-2,TRBV27,-,-,TGTGCCAGCAGTTTCCCGGGAAACGGGGAGCTGTTTTTT,CASSFPGNGELFF
TRBJ2-3,TRBV7-2,-,TRBD2,TGTGCCAGCAGCTTCGTAGCGGGGGGAACAGATACGCAGTATTTT,CASSFVAGGTDTQYF
TRBJ1-1,TRBV10-2,-,-,TGCGCCAGCAGTGGCCAGGTGATTGAAGCTTTCTTT,CASSGQVIEAFF
TRBJ2-7,TRBV2,-,-,TGTGCCAGCAGTGAAGACAGGGTGAGGTACGAGCAGTACTTC,CASSEDRVRYEQYF
TRBJ2-7,TRBV14,-,-,TGTGCCAGCAGCCAAGCCGGGACACTGATCTACGAGCAGTACTTC,CASSQAGTLIYEQYF
TRBJ2-5,TRBV7-9,-,TRBD1,TGTGCCAGCAGCTTCGGACAGGAAGAGACCCAGTACTTC,CASSFGQEETQYF
TRBJ2-7,TRBV29-1,-,-,TGCAGCGTTGAGGGCAGCTACGAGCAGTACTTC,CSVEGSYEQYF
TRBJ1-1,TRBV5-6,-,-,TGTGCCAGCAGCTTGGGAAGACAGGAGGTGAACACTGAAGCTTTCTTT,CASSLGRQEVNTEAFF
TRBJ1-4,TRBV5-1,-,-,TGCGCCAGCAGCTTGGCTGGACAGCTCGGTGGTGAAAAACTGTTTTTT,CASSLAGQLGGEKLFF
TRBJ2-1,TRBV5-1,few,TRBD1,TGCGCCAGCAGCTTTGGACAGGGCATTGATGAGCAGTTCTTC,CASSFGQGIDEQFF
TRBJ1-1,TRBV5-1,-,TRBD1,TGCGCCAGCAGCACGACAGGGGAAGCTTTCTTT,CASSTTGEAFF
TRBJ1-2,TRBV19,few,TRBD1,TGTGCCAGTAGTGGGACAGGGGGTGGCTACACCTTC,CASSGTGGGYTF
TRBJ1-1,TRBV14,-,-,TGTGCCAGCAGTCCTCAGGGGTCGAGGAACACTGAAGCTTTCTTT,CASSPQGSRNTEAFF
TRBJ2-7,TRBV11-2,-,TRBD1,TGTGCCAGCAGCTTAGCAGGACAGGGGGGATTATACGAGCAGTACTTC,CASSLAGQGGLYEQYF
TRBJ2-3,TRBV13,-,-,TGTGCCAGCAGCCCCCCGGCGGAAGGTACGCAGTATTTT,CASSPPAEGTQYF
TRBJ2-1,TRBV6-5,-,TRBD1,TGTGCCAGCAGGACAGGGGACCCCTACAATGAGCAGTTCTTC,CASRTGDPYNEQFF
TRBJ2-7,TRBV19,-,TRBD1,TGTGCCAGTAGTCGGACAGGCAGCTCCTACGAGCAGTACTTC,CASSRTGSSYEQYF
TRBJ2-1,TRBV5-1,-,-,TGCGCCAGCAGCCCTAATATTCGGAATGAGCAGTTCTTC,CASSPNIRNEQFF
TRBJ2-7,TRBV27,-,-,TGTGCCAGCAGTTTGGCAGGGTCTGGCTACGAGCAGTACTTC,CASSLAGSGYEQYF
TRBJ1-2,TRBV4-1,-,-,TGCGCCAGCAGCCAAGTCACAGCAACCTATGGCTACACCTTC,CASSQVTATYGYTF